Described below is a single T cell receptor (beta chain) sequence and its context. The junction differs from germline at one of its ends, possibly a read error. This sample is part of a study of CD8+CD57+ T cells in acquired aplastic anemia. About the research overall: The study obtained an average of roughly 2.9 ug of DNA from sorted CD4+ and CD8+ cells.

This CDR3 region has 15 residues. Germline V CDR1 and CDR2: SNHLY, FYNNEI. Those patients picked for sequencing had displayed CD8+CD57+ cell expansion on flow cytometry. Blood came from patients not yet given any therapy. According to the study, genomic DNA was the template for TCR beta VDJ and CDR3 profiling. Each CDR3 protein gets one entry after TCRdb re-called the reads with MiXCR. The sample carries fewer than 200,000 distinct CDR3 sequences, around half recorded once. The chain carries TRBV2 and TRBJ1-5, with no clear D. The sequence was obtained from a human donor with aplastic anemia. The source material was sorted CD4+, CD8+, or CD8+CD57+ T cells (not recorded which) from PBMCs. CDR3 in amino acids: CASRIGGGRNQLQHF. CDR3 coding DNA: TGTGCCAGCAGGATCGGCGGAGGGCGCAATCAGCTCCAGCATTTT.